Each of the 15 T cell receptor beta chains below was sequenced from the same sample in a study of T cell responses to AZD1222 COVID-19 vaccine. The protocol was immunoSEQ multiplex PCR, while the TCRdb copy is restricted to in-frame clones and leaves out a portion. Of approximately 170,000 clones detected, just over 90% appear once; the ten largest clones hold approximately 4%. Sequencing was performed on peripheral blood, taken on day 0 of AZD1222 vaccination. These receptors all stem from an adult in good health.

The chain uses TRBV19 and TRBJ1-1; weak D call: TRBD1 (5 bases). Germline CDR1 is LNHDA and CDR2 is SQIVND (reference sequence). The V and J ends lost 9 bases and 7 bases respectively, with 12 bases between them. There are 11 residues in the CDR3. The CDR3 DNA reads as TGTGCCAGCTCGCTAGGGGTTGAAGCTTTCTTT. This gives the protein CASSLGVEAFF.

This clone has a single count. This chain joins TRBV3-1 (or the pseudogene TRBV3-2) and TRBJ2-1; TRBD2 matches 7 bases. Germline values: CDR1 LGHDT, CDR2 YNNKEL (reference sequence). This CDR3 is built from 15 residues. The V segment lost 1 base and the J segment 4 bases; nucleotides outside the gene matches: 4. CDR3 DNA: TGTGCCAGCAGCCAAGGGCTAGCGGAATACAATGAGCAGTTCTTC. It yields the protein CASSQGLAEYNEQFF.

The genes are TRBV5-4 and TRBJ2-7, with D possibly being TRBD1 (6 bases). Per the germline V gene, CDR1 is SGHNT and CDR2 is YYREEE (reference sequence). This CDR3 spans 15 amino acids. Trimming removed 4 bases from V and 5 bases from J, with 19 bases in between. DNA of the CDR3: TGTGCCAGCAGCCCAGACTTACAGGGTATCCACGAGCAGTACTTC. Its protein is CASSPDLQGIHEQYF.

The chain combines TRBV18 with TRBJ1-1, with D perhaps matching TRBD1 (6 bases). Germline CDR1 reads KGHSH; CDR2 reads LQKENI. Between the trimmed V and J ends, which lost 3 bases and 3 bases, there was a span of 8 bases. The CDR3 is made up of 13 amino acids. CDR3 sequence reads: CASSPPGDTEAFF. Written as DNA, the CDR3 is TGTGCCAGCTCACCCCCAGGGGACACTGAAGCTTTCTTT.

The rearrangement links TRBV2 to TRBJ2-1; TRBD2 matches at 11 bases. Germline CDR1 and CDR2: SNHLY and FYNNEI. The junction had 20 bases not matched to a gene; V was cut back by 10 bases and J by 6 bases. The CDR3 is 18 amino acids. The CDR3 DNA reads as TGTGCCATCGACCGGGACAGGGTTGGTAGCGGGAGGGGCAATGAGCAGTTCTTC. The encoded protein is CAIDRDRVGSGRGNEQFF.

The chain is built from TRBV5-1 and TRBJ2-5; D remains ambiguous. With 3 bases removed from V and 6 bases from J, the gap between germline ends came to 12 bases. Germline V CDR1 and CDR2: SGHRS, YFSETQ. The CDR3 covers 13 residues. CDR3 amino acids: CASSYAVPKTQYF. The CDR3 DNA follows: TGCGCCAGCAGCTACGCGGTACCGAAGACCCAGTACTTC.

CDR3 coding DNA: TGTGCCAGTAGTAACCGGGACAGAGGGAAACTGTTTTTT. Translation: CASSNRDRGKLFF. This chain connects TRBV19 to TRBJ1-4; 7 bases match TRBD1. The J segment lost 11 bases and the V segment lost 4 bases, leaving 7 bases of the junction unmatched. The germline CDR1 and CDR2 sequences are LNHDA and SQIVND (reference sequence). This CDR3 is built from 13 residues.

V is TRBV12-3 or TRBV12-4 and J is TRBJ2-3; D not resolved. V shed 7 bases and J shed 2 bases, with 10 bases lying between them. CDR3 length: 13 residues. The CDR3 region is CASTGTNTDTQYF. The CDR3 DNA follows: TGTGCCAGCACGGGCACTAACACAGATACGCAGTATTTT.

The chain carries TRBV19 and TRBJ1-3, with TRBD1 as a possible D gene (6 bases). V was shortened by 3 bases and J by 0 bases, with 18 bases between the two germline ends. Germline assignment: CDR1 LNHDA and CDR2 SQIVND (reference sequence). The CDR3 runs 18 residues. The CDR3 bases are TGTGCCAGTAGTATCAGAGATGGACAGCTACGCTCTGGAAACACCATATATTTT. Its translation: CASSIRDGQLRSGNTIYF.

In its sample, this clone was seen once. V usage is TRBV6-2 or TRBV6-3 and J usage is TRBJ2-7; D perhaps matches TRBD1 (5 bases). The CDR3 extends over 13 amino acids. Trimming left V 2 bases short and J 2 bases short, with 7 bases between. Germline CDR1 and CDR2: MNHEY and SVGEGT. CDR3 bases: TGTGCCAGCAGTTACGACAGAACCTACGAGCAGTACTTC. Its translation is CASSYDRTYEQYF.

The chain has TRBV5-1 and TRBJ1-1; D is uncertain. V shed 4 bases and J shed 1 base, with 8 bases lying between them. In germline, CDR1 is SGHRS, CDR2 YFSETQ. The CDR3 spans 13 residues. This chain's CDR3 is CASSQSGNTEAFF. The CDR3 region has the DNA TGCGCCAGCAGCCAATCAGGGAACACTGAAGCTTTCTTT.

This clone occurred a few times. The V gene is TRBV5-6, the J gene TRBJ2-1; D remains unclear. Trimming took off 1 base at V and 6 bases at J, with 2 bases between the two ends. The CDR3 has 11 amino acids. CDR1 and CDR2 from the germline V gene are SGHDT and YYEEEE. CDR3 sequence: CASSLINEQFF. In nucleotides, the CDR3 is TGTGCCAGCAGCTTGATCAATGAGCAGTTCTTC.

The chain couples TRBV7-9 to TRBJ1-2, with D unresolved. Germline CDR1 is SEHNR and CDR2 is FQNEAQ (reference sequence). The V gene lost 1 base and the J gene lost 4 bases, with 7 bases spanning the gap. This CDR3 has 13 residues. CDR3 residues: CASSLGWGYGYTF. CDR3 nucleotide sequence: TGTGCCAGCAGCTTAGGATGGGGCTATGGCTACACCTTC.

The J gene is TRBJ1-3, the V gene TRBV19, with D uncertain. Germline V gene sequence: CDR1 LNHDA, CDR2 SQIVND (reference sequence). The CDR3 has 15 residues. The V gene lost 7 bases and the J gene lost 0 bases, with 13 bases spanning the gap. The CDR3 region is CASTEAVGSGNTIYF. The DNA for the CDR3 is TGTGCCAGTACCGAAGCGGTTGGCTCTGGAAACACCATATATTTT.

This chain connects TRBV19 to TRBJ1-5, with D unclear. This CDR3 spans 12 amino acids. Germline assignment: CDR1 LNHDA and CDR2 SQIVND (reference sequence). Trimming shortened V by 5 bases and J by 5 bases, and 7 bases separated the two germline ends. In nucleotides, the CDR3 is TGTGCCAGTAGTCCCAACGATCAGCCCCAGCATTTT. Its protein product is CASSPNDQPQHF.